This T cell receptor (beta chain) was identified in a study of siplizumab effects on memory and regulatory T cells. Method: immunoSEQ multiplex PCR; TCRdb's copy keeps in-frame clones and lacks some. The sample records 110,000 or so clones, around 93% being singletons. Germline trimming cut 2 bases from V and 5 bases from J; bases unmatched to any gene: 3. Germline V gene sequence: CDR1 MNHNY, CDR2 SVGAGI (reference sequence). The CDR3 extends over 15 amino acids. The chain recombines TRBV6-6 with TRBJ1-6; 7 bases fit TRBD1. Sequenced material: non-Treg CD4+ T cells sorted from blood. The TCR comes from a human donor in good health. The CDR3 loop is CASSYGGQNNSPLHF. In DNA, the CDR3 is TGTGCCAGCAGTTACGGGGGACAGAATAATTCACCCCTCCACTTT.